These 18 T cell receptor beta chains were all obtained from the same sample, sequenced in a study of early T cells in non-severe SARS-CoV-2 infection. TCRdb re-derived calls from the 5' RACE reads in MiXCR, one entry per CDR3 protein. The sample records tens of thousands of distinct CDR3 sequences, about 13% being singletons. The sample was whole blood. The source is an adult who was a healthcare worker with PCR-confirmed SARS-CoV-2 infection or an uninfected control (not recorded which).

This clonotype was seen a few times. This chain joins TRBV10-2 and TRBJ2-5; 9 bases line up with TRBD2. Trimming at V came to 4 bases and at J to 1 base, leaving 19 bases not matched to a gene. CDR1 and CDR2 from the germline V gene are WSHSY and SAAADI. The CDR3 contains 20 residues. CDR3 region: CASSAPRELAGDGAQETQYF. As DNA, the CDR3 is TGCGCCAGCAGTGCCCCCCGGGAACTAGCGGGTGATGGGGCCCAAGAGACCCAGTACTTC.

The chain recombines TRBV25-1 with TRBJ2-2; no definite D call. V was clipped by 7 bases and J by 1 base, with 19 bases between them. This CDR3 contains 17 residues. CDR1 is MGHDK, CDR2 SYGVNS, per germline. The CDR3 here is CASKQPRPTKNTGELFF. CDR3 nucleotides: TGTGCCAGCAAGCAGCCTCGACCTACTAAGAACACCGGGGAGCTGTTTTTT.

V gene TRBV5-5 combines with J gene TRBJ2-5, with 10 nucleotides matching TRBD2. J lost 2 bases, V lost 1 base, and 5 bases had no gene match. The CDR3 covers 16 residues. CDR1 SGHKS and CDR2 YYEKEE come from the germline V gene (reference sequence). The CDR3 loop is CASSLRTSGPQETQYF. The CDR3 DNA reads as TGTGCCAGCAGCTTGAGGACTAGCGGTCCACAAGAGACCCAGTACTTC.

The genes are TRBV27 and TRBJ2-7; 10 bases match TRBD1. Unmatched junction bases numbered 5, after V lost 5 bases and J lost 4 bases. From germline, CDR1 is MNHEY and CDR2 SMNVEV (reference sequence). This CDR3 is built from 14 residues. The CDR3 loop is CASSHRDRGYEQYF. The CDR3 nucleotides read TGTGCCAGCAGTCACCGGGACAGGGGTTACGAGCAGTACTTC.

In this sample, this clonotype turned up a few times. The gene calls are TRBV30 and TRBJ2-7, with D perhaps matching TRBD1 (6 bases). The germline V gene has CDR1 GTSNPN and CDR2 SVGIG (reference sequence). Trimming cost V 5 bases and J 1 base, with 9 bases left between them. The CDR3 runs to 12 residues. The CDR3 protein is CAWEGQSYEQYF. The DNA for the CDR3 is TGTGCCTGGGAAGGACAGTCCTACGAGCAGTACTTC.

This clonotype was counted only a few times. The germline gene is not matched at one end of the junction; a read error may be the cause. The rearrangement joins TRBV2 to TRBJ1-5; no clear D. Germline V CDR1 and CDR2: SNHLY, FYNNEI. CDR3 size: 13 residues. CDR3 in DNA: TGTGTCAGCAGTGCAAGGGGCAATCAGCCCCAGCATTTT. This encodes CVSSARGNQPQHF.

This clonotype was observed at least ten times. V gene TRBV7-6 combines with J gene TRBJ2-2; 11 bases fit TRBD2. Trimming took 3 bases from V and 2 from J; bases not matched to a gene: 8. Germline V gene sequence: CDR1 SGHVS, CDR2 FNYEAQ. The CDR3 contains 18 residues. CDR3 nucleotide sequence: TGTGCCAGCAGCTTTGTTCTAGCGGGGGGCCGAAACACCGGGGAGCTGTTTTTT. Residues: CASSFVLAGGRNTGELFF.

This clonotype has ten or more counts. The genes are TRBV7-3 and TRBJ2-1, with TRBD1 identical over 8 bases. J gave up 12 bases and V 5 bases, and 12 bases lay outside the gene matches. CDR3 length equals 14 residues. Germline loops: CDR1 SGHTA, CDR2 FQGTGA. CDR3 loop: CASSPSLQGAGQFF. CDR3 DNA: TGTGCCAGCAGCCCGAGCCTGCAGGGGGCCGGGCAGTTCTTC.

This chain links TRBV15 with TRBJ1-5, with TRBD1 as a possible D gene (5 bases). Looked up from germline, CDR1 is LNHNV and CDR2 is YYDKDF (reference sequence). The CDR3 extends over 15 amino acids. V was trimmed by 1 base and J by 1 base, leaving 8 bases between them. CDR3 coding DNA: TGTGCCACCAGCAGAGGAGGGGACAGCAATCAGCCCCAGCATTTT. Protein sequence: CATSRGGDSNQPQHF.

This clonotype has just a few counts. The chain uses TRBV20-1 and TRBJ1-5; 10 nucleotides line up with TRBD1. This CDR3 is built from 15 residues. The germline gives CDR1 DFQATT, CDR2 SNEGSKA (reference sequence). The V gene end was trimmed by 0 bases and the J gene end by 6 bases; junction bases not matched to a gene: 5. CDR3 sequence (DNA): TGCAGTGCTAGAGACCGACAGGGGGCGTCTCAGCCCCAGCATTTT. Translation: CSARDRQGASQPQHF.

This clonotype was seen only a few times. The V gene is TRBV4-1, the J gene TRBJ2-5; no clear D gene. The germline V and J ends were trimmed by 1 base and 2 bases, with 8 bases remaining between them. Germline assignment: CDR1 MGHRA and CDR2 YSYEKL. The CDR3 spans 14 residues. For the CDR3, the DNA is TGCGCCAGCAGCCAAGGAACAGAACAAGAGACCCAGTACTTC. Its translation is CASSQGTEQETQYF.

The CDR3 region is CASSQVHFSAGNNSPLHF. The CDR3, as DNA: TGTGCCAGCAGCCAAGTCCATTTCTCGGCCGGGAATAATTCACCCCTCCACTTT. The V call is TRBV3-1, the J call TRBJ1-6; D remains ambiguous. CDR1 and CDR2 from the germline V gene are LGHDT and YNNKEL (reference sequence). The V end was cut by 1 base, the J end by 5 bases, with 18 bases between. The CDR3 consists of 18 residues.

The chain couples TRBV20-1 to TRBJ2-4, with D possibly TRBD1 on 7 matching bases. The CDR3 extends over 12 amino acids. V lost 5 bases and J 12 bases, leaving 17 bases between the germline ends. Germline V gene data show CDR1 as DFQATT and CDR2 as SNEGSKA (reference sequence). The CDR3 bases are TGCAGTGCTCCTCAGGGGGGACATACTCAGTACTTC. It encodes CSAPQGGHTQYF.

This clonotype has ten or more counts. The chain carries TRBV29-1 and TRBJ1-4, with a tentative D call TRBD1 (5 bases). Deletions cut 5 bases from V and 0 bases from J, with 16 bases between. This CDR3 is 16 amino acids long. CDR1 SQVTM and CDR2 ANQGSEA come from the germline V gene. CDR3 DNA sequence: TGCAGCGTTCTGGAACCAGGGAGATCAACTAATGAAAAACTGTTTTTT. Protein sequence: CSVLEPGRSTNEKLFF.

V and J are TRBV15 and TRBJ1-2; 12 positions match TRBD1. J was trimmed by 5 bases and V by 3 bases; bases with no gene match: 1. Germline V gene sequence: CDR1 LNHNV, CDR2 YYDKDF (reference sequence). The CDR3 runs 14 residues. CDR3 sequence: CATSRGQGAYGYTF. The CDR3 nucleotides are TGTGCCACCAGCAGGGGACAGGGGGCTTATGGCTACACCTTC.

This clonotype was counted a few times. The rearrangement uses TRBV5-1 and TRBJ2-5; TRBD2 matches at 12 bases. Germline CDR1 and CDR2: SGHRS and YFSETQ. The CDR3 extends over 14 amino acids. Germline trimming cut 3 bases from V and 5 bases from J; bases unmatched to any gene: 2. Written as DNA, the CDR3 is TGCGCCAGCAGCTCGACTAGCGGGAGCGAGACCCAGTACTTC. This encodes CASSSTSGSETQYF.

This clonotype appeared a few times. This chain links TRBV3-1 with TRBJ1-2; D is ambiguous. The CDR3 has 13 residues. Trimming stripped 6 bases from V and 8 bases from J, with 16 bases between. CDR1 LGHDT and CDR2 YNNKEL come from the germline V gene (reference sequence). This CDR3 reads CASSPTPTNGYTF. For the CDR3, the DNA is TGTGCCAGCAGTCCGACTCCGACGAACGGCTACACCTTC.

This clonotype has ten or more counts. J is TRBJ1-1 and V is TRBV18, with TRBD1 matching 7 bases. The ends lost 4 bases at V and 1 base at J; junction bases unmatched: 3. Germline V gene sequence: CDR1 KGHSH, CDR2 LQKENI. CDR3 size: 14 residues. The CDR3 bases are TGTGCCAGCTCACAGGGGGCAGGGAACACTGAAGCTTTCTTT. Translation: CASSQGAGNTEAFF.